This T cell receptor (beta chain) came from a study of CD8+ T cells in alopecia areata (dated by TCRdb to between 2018 and 2020). Regarding the research as a whole: The treated patients took part in an open-label pilot trial in which moderate-to-severe alopecia areata was treated with oral tofacitinib at 5 to 10 mg twice daily. Patients stayed on tofacitinib for 6 to 18 months and then had 6 months of follow-up off drug so that delayed response and recurrence could be assessed. High-throughput TCRbeta sequencing was used to examine T cell clonal expansion in alopecia areata in both the C3H/HeJ mouse model and human patients. Human TCRbeta sequencing covered scalp tissue and sorted CD4+ and CD8+ peripheral blood T cells from patchy and totalis/universalis alopecia areata patients and healthy controls. Tofacitinib-treated patients had biopsies at baseline and at 4 and 24 weeks of treatment, with a later scalp biopsy in several patients. Scalp clonality was compared among normal scalp (n=4), patchy alopecia areata scalp (n=8), and alopecia totalis/universalis scalp (n=8). RNA was obtained with the PAXgene miRNA kit for fixed scalp, the miRNeasy kit for PBMCs, and the RNeasy kit for mouse skin. immunoSEQ multiplex PCR using 35 Vbeta forward primers and 13 Jbeta reverse primers was used to amplify TCRbeta CDR3 regions. General conclusions and limits of the study: Compared with normal scalp, lesional scalp had higher clonality and more expanded CD8+ clones, particularly in alopecia totalis/universalis, a pattern that suggests antigenic drive. Resident alphabeta T cells in normal human skin are also sequenced, complicating scalp TCR repertoire analysis, unlike mouse skin dominated by gammadelta T cells. TCR sequences shared between patients were less clear than in mice, possibly partly because of HLA diversity in the patient population.

The library was produced with the immunoSEQ multiplex PCR assay. For TCR sequencing, RNA was extracted from every sample and reverse transcribed into cDNA to serve as template. SuperScript III was used to make first-strand cDNA, primed with a 2:1 mix of oligo-dT and random hexamers. A synthetic immune receptor repertoire was used to gauge amplification bias, and whatever bias remained was removed computationally. The source study handled its data this way. Raw reads were preprocessed to remove errors, and CDR3 was defined by IMGT conventions from the conserved cysteine to phenylalanine. Clonality was computed as 1 minus the Shannon entropy, with the entropy normalized by log2 of the number of productive unique TCRs. Whether scalp clones were CD4 or CD8 was inferred by matching scalp TCRbeta sequences against CD4 and CD8 repertoires sorted from blood. As stored in TCRdb, this immuneACCESS dataset retains in-frame rearrangements with V and J assigned. A fraction of the clones does not appear; measured against another copy, unresolved V genes explain less than half of the discrepancy, and the remainder lacks a known reason. V and J calls and clone size are as listed in that table; D and trimming were resolved from the DNA. This sample has some 240,000 clones in its table, and 50% to 65% of those were observed once. The ten largest make up around 0.46% of the sample.

With regard to this clone: Its recognized antigen is unknown. No much larger clonotype is one base removed from it; base qualities were not supplied.

The sample's time point label is to be understood as: baseline before oral tofacitinib. Lesional scalp punch biopsies and peripheral blood were collected from alopecia areata patients. After PBMCs were isolated by density centrifugation and stained for CD3, CD4 and CD8, a FACSAria was used to sort CD4+ and CD8+ T cells. Trimming takes 6 bases from V and 14 bases from J, and the germline ends sit 17 bases apart. Taken from the germline V gene, the CDR1 and CDR2 loops are SNHLY and FYNNEI. Measured from the cysteine to the phenylalanine, the CDR3 is 13 residues long. The only DNA kept is the CDR3, 39 bases in frame from the first base.

The chain uses TRBV2 and TRBJ1-6; matching of 5 bases hints at TRBD1 as the D gene. The TCR was taken from a human donor with alopecia areata. The material was CD4+ T cells sorted from blood, obtained at week 0. The DNA sequence follows: TGTGCCAGCAGCGGGAGACAGACCCAAGCCCTCCACTTT. Its translation is CASSGRQTQALHF.